These T cell receptor beta chains were read from a single sample in a study of T cell repertoires in cytomegalovirus infection. TCRdb re-called the reads with MiXCR, one entry per CDR3 protein. Among approximately 250,000 distinct CDR3 sequences listed, 9% to 15% were seen once. Sequenced input: PBMCs. These receptors all stem from a human donor in good health (CMV status not recorded). Some clones in this sample may be carry-over from other donors' samples. CDR3s include the opening cysteine and the closing phenylalanine or tryptophan. A D gene is named only where the DNA matches it firmly. Part of the rows lack a size; the others show once, few, many or a class for expanded clones.

many	TRBV7-8	TRBD2	TRBJ2-1	CASSLPHRLKAGWYNEQFF	TGTGCCAGCAGCTTACCCCACCGGTTGAAAGCGGGGTGGTACAATGAGCAGTTCTTC
few	TRBV11-1	TRBD1	TRBJ1-1	CASSRTGTRTEAFF	TGTGCCAGCAGCCGGACAGGGACCAGGACTGAAGCTTTCTTT
few	TRBV15	NA	TRBJ2-5	CATSRSQGFQETQYF	TGTGCCACCAGCAGATCGCAGGGGTTCCAAGAGACCCAGTACTTC
few	TRBV10-2	NA	TRBJ2-1	CASSESAGVGNEQFF	TGCGCCAGCAGTGAGTCGGCGGGCGTCGGCAATGAGCAGTTCTTC
few	TRBV20-1	TRBD2	TRBJ2-1	CSARDAVAGSGNEQFF	TGCAGTGCTAGAGACGCTGTAGCGGGCTCGGGGAATGAGCAGTTCTTC
many	TRBV4-2	NA	TRBJ1-5	CASSQGGSAQHF	TGTGCCAGCAGCCAAGGGGGATCGGCCCAGCATTTT
many	TRBV12-3/TRBV12-4	NA	TRBJ1-2	CASSLSGRPTYGYTF	TGTGCCAGCAGTTTATCTGGCAGGCCGACCTATGGCTACACCTTC
NA	TRBV9	TRBD1	TRBJ2-1	CASSGGGQGAFDEQFF	TGTGCCAGCAGCGGGGGGGGACAGGGGGCCTTCGATGAGCAGTTCTTC
few	TRBV2	NA	TRBJ2-2	CASSFLRSGELFF	TGTGCCAGCTCGTTTTTAAGGTCCGGGGAGCTGTTTTTT
few	TRBV24-1	TRBD1	TRBJ2-3	CATSDRDRNTDTQYF	TGTGCCACCAGTGATCGGGACAGGAACACAGATACGCAGTATTTT
NA	TRBV6-2/TRBV6-3	NA	TRBJ2-2	CASSFVMGGTFSGNTGELFF	TGTGCCAGCAGTTTCGTGATGGGCGGGACCTTTAGCGGGAACACCGGGGAGCTGTTTTTT
NA	TRBV7-6	NA	TRBJ2-4	CASSLNIEGKNIQYF	TGTGCCAGCAGCTTAAACATCGAGGGAAAAAACATTCAGTACTTC
many	TRBV7-8	NA	TRBJ1-1	CASSPQPTTEAFF	TGTGCCAGCAGCCCTCAGCCCACCACTGAAGCTTTCTTT
many	TRBV28	TRBD1	TRBJ1-5	CASSTLDRVHQPQHF	TGTGCCAGCAGTACCCTCGACAGGGTTCATCAGCCCCAGCATTTT
NA	TRBV20-1	NA	TRBJ1-1	CSASQSTEAFF	TGCAGTGCTAGTCAGAGCACTGAAGCTTTCTTT
few	TRBV12-5	TRBD1	TRBJ2-7	CASNGQGYYEQYF	TGTGCTAGTAACGGACAGGGTTACTACGAGCAGTACTTC
many	TRBV19	NA	TRBJ2-7	CAISRGSLSYEQYF	TGTGCCATTTCAAGGGGTAGCCTGTCCTACGAGCAGTACTTC
many	TRBV7-2	NA	TRBJ1-4	CASSLPRGGNEKLFF	TGTGCCAGCAGCCTCCCACGGGGGGGTAATGAAAAACTGTTTTTT
many	TRBV7-3	NA	TRBJ1-1	CASRPGPGGTEAFF	TGTGCCAGCAGGCCGGGGCCGGGGGGCACTGAAGCTTTCTTT
few	TRBV27	NA	TRBJ1-5	CASTTVGGGQPQHF	TGTGCCAGCACAACCGTCGGGGGAGGACAGCCCCAGCATTTT
NA	TRBV20-1	NA	TRBJ1-5	CSASSATGFSNQPQHF	TGCAGTGCTAGTAGCGCCACCGGATTTAGCAATCAGCCCCAGCATTTT
few	TRBV14	NA	TRBJ1-1	CASSPETPNTEAFF	TGTGCCAGCAGCCCCGAGACCCCGAACACTGAAGCTTTCTTT
NA	TRBV10-3	TRBD2	TRBJ2-7	CATNPWASGRPSSYEQYF	TGTGCCACTAACCCTTGGGCTAGCGGGAGGCCTAGCTCCTACGAGCAGTACTTC
NA	TRBV18	TRBD1	TRBJ1-2	CASSPFRDRWDYGYTF	TGTGCCAGCTCACCATTCCGGGACAGGTGGGACTATGGCTACACCTTC
many	TRBV6-5	TRBD1	TRBJ2-7	CASSYSILPKGPGTGEIAYEQYF	TGTGCCAGCAGTTACTCGATCTTACCGAAGGGACCCGGGACAGGAGAAATAGCATACGAGCAGTACTTC
many	TRBV6-1	NA	TRBJ1-1	CASRGTVMNTEAFF	TGTGCCAGCAGAGGGACGGTAATGAACACTGAAGCTTTCTTT
NA	TRBV15	NA	TRBJ2-7	CATSREGVTYEQYF	TGTGCCACCAGCAGAGAGGGGGTTACGTACGAGCAGTACTTC
NA	TRBV6-2/TRBV6-3	TRBD1	TRBJ2-2	CASTDRGDTGELFF	TGTGCCAGCACCGACAGGGGGGACACCGGGGAGCTGTTTTTT
many	TRBV7-2	NA	TRBJ2-7	CASSSTRSSYEQYF	TGTGCCAGCAGCTCAACTAGGAGCTCCTACGAGCAGTACTTC
few	TRBV7-3	NA	TRBJ1-1	CASSLRGTGSKAGSAFF	TGTGCCAGCAGCTTAAGGGGTACAGGGTCAAAGGCTGGTAGCGCTTTCTTT
many	TRBV7-8	TRBD2	TRBJ2-2	CASSLNIGLAGDTGELFF	TGTGCCAGCAGCCTTAACATCGGACTAGCGGGGGACACCGGGGAGCTGTTTTTT
many	TRBV27	NA	TRBJ2-3	CASSLLPGASTDTQYF	TGTGCCAGCAGTTTATTGCCGGGAGCTAGCACAGATACGCAGTATTTT
NA	TRBV6-6	TRBD1	TRBJ1-2	CASSQMKDRGNYGYTF	TGTGCCAGCAGTCAAATGAAGGACAGGGGGAACTATGGCTACACCTTC
few	TRBV19	NA	TRBJ2-2	CASSIAKGWGTGELFF	TGTGCCAGTAGTATAGCAAAGGGTTGGGGCACCGGGGAGCTGTTTTTT
many	TRBV7-2	TRBD2	TRBJ2-5	CASSLAGTSGPQETQYF	TGTGCCAGCAGCTTAGCTGGGACTAGCGGGCCCCAAGAGACCCAGTACTTC
many	TRBV7-2	NA	TRBJ2-1	CASSLVGGAAYNEQFF	TGTGCCAGCAGCTTAGTGGGGGGGGCAGCCTACAATGAGCAGTTCTTC
many	TRBV28	TRBD2	TRBJ2-3	CASSSLSGRAVDTQYF	TGTGCCAGCAGTTCACTTAGCGGGAGGGCGGTAGATACGCAGTATTTT
many	TRBV5-1	TRBD1	TRBJ1-2	CASSLNGWDRVNYGYTF	TGCGCCAGCAGCTTGAACGGTTGGGACAGGGTGAACTATGGCTACACCTTC
few	TRBV2	TRBD1	TRBJ2-2	CASSVKDRGNGELFF	TGTGCCAGCAGTGTAAAGGACAGGGGTAACGGGGAGCTGTTTTTT
NA	TRBV12-5	NA	TRBJ1-2	CASGIHRVSGYTF	TGTGCTAGTGGGATTCACAGGGTTTCTGGCTACACCTTC
many	TRBV6-5	NA	TRBJ2-7	CASSYAYEQYF	TGTGCCAGCAGTTATGCCTACGAGCAGTACTTC
NA	TRBV25-1	NA	TRBJ1-2	CATSGTFPYNYGYTF	TGTGCCACTTCCGGGACATTCCCCTATAACTATGGCTACACCTTC
NA	TRBV6-2/TRBV6-3	NA	TRBJ2-5	CASSYTDRSLNRETQYF	TGTGCCAGCAGTTACACCGACAGGTCGCTGAACAGAGAGACCCAGTACTTC
NA	TRBV6-2/TRBV6-3	TRBD2	TRBJ2-3	CASSTREGHMMQYF	TGTGCCAGCAGTACGCGGGAGGGCCATATGATGCAGTATTTT
many	TRBV7-9	TRBD2	TRBJ2-5	CASRSSGNQETQYF	TGTGCCAGCAGGTCTAGCGGGAACCAAGAGACCCAGTACTTC
many	TRBV7-2	TRBD2	TRBJ2-3	CASSLSLAGGMDTQYF	TGTGCCAGCAGCTTATCACTAGCGGGAGGGATGGATACGCAGTATTTT
NA	TRBV6-8	NA	TRBJ1-2	CASSARGVRRYTF	TGTGCCAGCAGTGCCAGGGGCGTCCGGCGCTACACCTTC
few	TRBV25-1	TRBD1	TRBJ1-2	CASSELGGQVAYGYTF	TGTGCCAGCAGTGAACTTGGGGGACAGGTGGCCTATGGCTACACCTTC
NA	TRBV6-1	TRBD2	TRBJ2-7	CASSESGVQGEQYF	TGTGCCAGCAGTGAAAGCGGGGTTCAAGGCGAGCAGTACTTC
NA	TRBV4-3	TRBD2	TRBJ2-5	CASSQGPGGIQETQYF	TGCGCCAGCAGCCAAGGTCCGGGAGGCATCCAAGAGACCCAGTACTTC
many	TRBV29-1	TRBD2	TRBJ2-7	CSVKEREYEQYF	TGCAGCGTTAAAGAGCGGGAGTACGAGCAGTACTTC
few	TRBV20-1	NA	TRBJ2-7	CRGLGPYEQYF	TGCAGGGGCCTTGGTCCCTACGAGCAGTACTTC
few	TRBV6-5	NA	TRBJ1-2	CASSYGAWSGETYGYTF	TGTGCCAGCAGTTACGGAGCGTGGTCAGGGGAAACCTATGGCTACACCTTC